This TCR beta chain was recovered during a study of T cell changes during pregnancy in multiple sclerosis. Profiling relied on immunoSEQ multiplex PCR, and the TCRdb table lists in-frame clones only, not all of them. In the table there are 55,000 or so clones, about 92% of which are singletons. V lost 5 bases and J lost 7; bases outside the gene matches: 8. Germline assignment: CDR1 MRHNA and CDR2 SNTAGT. This CDR3 comprises 15 residues. Material: CD4+ T cells from peripheral blood mononuclear cells, obtained after pregnancy. V usage is TRBV6-4 and J usage is TRBJ2-1, with 10 positions matching TRBD1. The TCR was taken from a female donor with multiple sclerosis, enrolled in a pregnancy study. Here the CDR3 DNA reads TGTGCCAGCAGTACTGGACAGGGGGGACGGAATGAGCAGTTCTTC. Protein product: CASSTGQGGRNEQFF.